What follows describes a single T cell receptor beta chain. The CDR3 consists of 13 residues. Germline V gene lookup returns CDR1 SGHRS and CDR2 YFSETQ. Trimming stripped 0 bases from V and 5 bases from J, with 8 bases between. The data are from a study of OX40 agonist ivuxolimab in advanced cancers. About the study: Averaging roughly 60 years in age, with a range of about 20 to 90, the cohort was 82.7% male.

The repertoire was sequenced with immunoSEQ multiplex PCR; TCRdb's copy has only in-frame clones and lacks some. Of 50,000 to 80,000 clones listed, approximately 90% are singletons. The source of this sequence is an adult with an advanced solid tumor such as melanoma, head and neck, liver or kidney cancer. The source material was CD4+ or CD8+ T cells sorted from blood, sampled in a trial of the OX40 agonist ivuxolimab. V usage is TRBV5-1 and J usage is TRBJ2-5, with TRBD1 as a possible D gene (5 bases). CDR3 in amino acids: CASSLEGLETQYF. The CDR3 nucleotides read TGCGCCAGCAGCTTGGAGGGGTTGGAGACCCAGTACTTC.